This T cell receptor (beta chain) was identified during a study of CD8 T cells in Susac syndrome (dated by TCRdb to between 2018 and 2021). The study in broad terms: Repertoire sequencing was used to test whether CD8+ T cell activation and differentiation in Susac syndrome was antigen driven.

Concerning this clonotype itself: Its antigen remains undetermined. No quality values exist for individual bases; no much larger clone is one base distant.

V is shortened by 5 bases, J by 4 bases, and the region joining them spans 14 bases. The CDR3 spans 15 residues, from the cysteine through the phenylalanine. Only the CDR3 region is kept as DNA, spanning 45 bases read in frame from base 1. From a lookup of the germline V gene (reference sequence), CDR1 and CDR2 are SEHNR and FQNEAQ. RNA was extracted using the RNeasy kit, and about 0.5 to 1 microgram was reverse transcribed with random hexamers. The immunoSEQ multiplex PCR assay, which covers 54 Vbeta and 13 Jbeta segments, was used to amplify TCR beta CDR3 regions. PCR amplification bias was corrected using a synthetic template baseline for primer optimization and computational correction. The original methods were these. Reads were annotated to V, D and J genes according to IMGT and were analyzed with immunoSEQ Analyzer, with only productive sequences retained. Clonality was calculated as one minus the Shannon entropy normalized by log2 of the number of productive unique sequences. For each patient and control, public and private clones were evaluated among the 100 most prevalent clones. Susac-specific clones were defined as absent from healthy and MS cohorts, approximately 1,000 published viral clones and other ImmuneACCESS disease sequences. Using fastp at Q25 and MiXCR, TCRdb reprocessed the public reads and kept productive beta chains. Identical CDR3 proteins give one entry, which carries the most common genes and DNA. The V and J calls shown here were made by TCRdb, not taken from the authors' results. In this sample the table shows a few hundred thousand distinct CDR3 sequences, about 95% of which occur a single time. The ten largest clonotypes hold around 0.08% of the sample.

What the authors observed across the whole study: The number of individuals in the TCR sequencing and HLA analysis was recognized as being relatively small.

Peripheral blood CD8+ and CD4+ T cells from healthy donors, Susac syndrome patients and multiple sclerosis patients were profiled using high-throughput TCR beta sequencing. The multiple sclerosis controls were treatment-naive patients whose relapsing-remitting disease, either stable or active, fulfilled the revised McDonald criteria. Bulk CD8+ and CD4+ T cells were purified by magnetic negative isolation, whereas CD8+ TEMRA cells were enriched by FACS. Blood was drawn into EDTA tubes, processed within 24 hours, and PBMCs were isolated by density gradient centrifugation. PBMCs intended for TCR sequencing were cryopreserved in liquid nitrogen and thawed later in a water bath at 37 degrees C. The sorted or isolated CD4+, CD8+ and CD8+ TEMRA cells had a purity of 90% or higher.

Sequenced sample: CD4+ T cells from PBMCs. This sequence uses TRBV7-9 and TRBJ2-2; TRBD1 is a possible D gene, resting on 6 matching bases. This TCR derives from a human donor with multiple sclerosis. The nucleotide sequence reads TGTGCCAGCAGCCCCCAGGGACAAGTCACCGGGGAGCTGTTTTTT. The encoded protein is CASSPQGQVTGELFF.